The next 32 T cell receptor beta chains were all read from a single sample in a study of human T cells and chemical hapten exposure (dated by TCRdb to about 2021). The library was obtained by RACE. Data came from a NextSeq 500. The public sequencing data were trimmed at Q25 with fastp and processed into clonotypes with MiXCR by TCRdb, which kept only in-frame beta chains. CDR3 protein duplicates are merged, each entry listing the most common genes and DNA. This sample comprises 95,000 to 130,000 distinct CDR3 sequences, roughly an eighth of them detected only once. Roughly 1.3% of the sample goes to the ten largest clones. The sample's time point, from its label and the paper: patch test 1, 2 weeks after DPC sensitization. The treatment or condition label for this specimen denotes: therapeutic diphenylcyclopropenone sensitization with weekly scalp DPC. The source was whole blood, collected in connection with sensitization to the hapten diphenylcyclopropenone (DPC). Receptor source: a woman in her 50s with alopecia areata. Some clones in this sample may be carry-over from other donors' samples.

This chain links TRBV4-1 with TRBJ2-7, with 14 bases identical to TRBD2. J lost 3 bases, V lost 3 bases, and 4 bases had no gene match. The CDR3 loop spans 16 amino acids. Germline CDR1 is MGHRA and CDR2 is YSYEKL. CDR3 coding DNA: TGCGCCAGCAGCCAGGGACTAGCGGGGGCCAACTACGAGCAGTACTTC. Amino acid sequence: CASSQGLAGANYEQYF.

This chain connects TRBV28 to TRBJ2-7; D is ambiguous. The CDR3 contains 14 residues. V was cut by 4 bases and J by 4 bases, with 14 bases left in between. Germline assignment: CDR1 MDHEN and CDR2 SYDVKM. The CDR3 here is CASSSIPEEYEQYF. CDR3 in DNA: TGTGCCAGCAGTTCTATCCCCGAAGAATACGAGCAGTACTTC.

V and J are TRBV7-9 and TRBJ2-4; the D gene could be TRBD1 or TRBD2 (5 bases each). Deletions cut 5 bases from V and 0 bases from J, with 20 bases between. CDR3 size: 18 residues. Germline loops: CDR1 SEHNR, CDR2 FQNEAQ (reference sequence). CDR3 in DNA: TGTGCCAGCAGCGATATTAGCAGGGAGACGCTAGCCAAAAACATTCAGTACTTC. Amino acid sequence: CASSDISRETLAKNIQYF.

This clonotype occurred a few times. The gene calls are TRBV6-1 and TRBJ1-1, with no clear D. CDR1 is MNHNS, CDR2 SASEGT, per germline. The V and J ends lost 2 bases and 6 bases respectively, with 10 bases between them. The CDR3 runs 13 residues. The CDR3, as DNA: TGTGCCAGCAGTGAAACTCCTCCGGCTGAAGCTTTCTTT. Protein: CASSETPPAEAFF.

The CDR3, as DNA: TGTGCCAGCAGCCTCCTGGGGGCAGATACGCAGTATTTT. Protein sequence: CASSLLGADTQYF. The chain carries TRBV25-1 and TRBJ2-3, with D possibly being TRBD1 or TRBD2 (5 bases each). V shed 6 bases and J shed 4 bases, with 11 bases lying between them. The length of the CDR3 is 13 residues. The germline V gene encodes CDR1 MGHDK and CDR2 SYGVNS.

Ten or more counts support this clonotype. The chain employs TRBV29-1 and TRBJ2-5, with unresolved D. Germline values: CDR1 SQVTM, CDR2 ANQGSEA. V was pared by 4 bases and J by 1 base, with 10 bases between. The CDR3 is 13 residues long. The CDR3 sequence is CSVASRPQETQYF. CDR3 coding DNA: TGCAGCGTTGCAAGCAGACCCCAAGAGACCCAGTACTTC.

The rearrangement links TRBV7-9 to TRBJ1-1, with D hard to call. This CDR3 spans 17 amino acids. Germline V gene sequence: CDR1 SEHNR, CDR2 FQNEAQ (reference sequence). V gave up 5 bases and J gave up 2 bases, with 21 bases separating them. The CDR3 region is CASSPRIRATGNTEAFF. The CDR3 DNA reads TGTGCCAGCAGCCCCCGAATTCGGGCGACCGGAAACACTGAAGCTTTCTTT.

The chain couples TRBV14 to TRBJ2-2, with 8 bases identical to TRBD2. V was pared by 4 bases and J by 4 bases, with 5 bases of the junction left unmatched. Germline CDR1 reads SGHDN; CDR2 reads FVKESK. The CDR3 is 15 amino acids. The CDR3 bases are TGTGCCAGCAGCCGACCCGGGACTAGCACCGGGGAGCTGTTTTTT. Its protein is CASSRPGTSTGELFF.

The V call is TRBV7-2, the J call TRBJ2-1; TRBD2 matches 7 bases. The V segment lost 5 bases and the J segment 4 bases; nucleotides outside the gene matches: 5. Germline CDR1 SGHTA, CDR2 FQGNSA. The CDR3 runs to 14 residues. As DNA, the CDR3 is TGTGCCAGCAGCCCATCTAGCGGATACAATGAGCAGTTCTTC. Protein product: CASSPSSGYNEQFF.

This chain joins TRBV12-3 or TRBV12-4 and TRBJ2-3; D not certain. V was shortened by 2 bases and J by 0 bases, with 6 bases between the two germline ends. The CDR3 has 14 amino acids. CDR3 sequence: CASSLRVSTDTQYF. The CDR3 DNA reads TGTGCCAGCAGTTTAAGGGTTAGCACAGATACGCAGTATTTT.

This clonotype was counted between two and nine times. The chain couples TRBV29-1 to TRBJ2-7, with a tentative D call TRBD2 (6 bases). This CDR3 has 11 amino acids. CDR1 is SQVTM, CDR2 ANQGSEA, per germline. CDR3 residues: CTPRRGSEQYF. The CDR3 region has the DNA TGCACCCCCAGGAGGGGAAGCGAGCAGTACTTC.

This clonotype was seen at least ten times. DNA for the CDR3: TGCAGTGCTCCCGGAGCGGCCAAAAACATTCAGTACTTC. Residues: CSAPGAAKNIQYF. The V call is TRBV20-1, the J call TRBJ2-4, with unresolved D. Trimming pared 5 bases from V and 1 base from J, leaving 9 bases between. Germline CDR1 is DFQATT and CDR2 is SNEGSKA (reference sequence). This CDR3 contains 13 residues.

This clonotype occurred many times. The gene calls are TRBV5-1 and TRBJ1-1; D gene uncertain. The V and J ends lost 2 bases and 4 bases respectively, with 18 bases between them. The CDR3 runs to 16 residues. Germline CDR1 SGHRS, CDR2 YFSETQ. The CDR3 nucleotides read TGCGCCAGCAGCTTTGGTAATGGCGGGAGCGGCACTGAAGCTTTCTTT. Translation: CASSFGNGGSGTEAFF. The full variable domain, completed using reference TRBV5-1 and TRBJ1-1, is KAGVTQTPRYLIKTRGQQVTLSCSPISGHRSVSWYQQTPGQGLQFLFEYFSETQRNKGNFPGRFSGRQFSNSRSEMNVSTLELGDSALYLCASSFGNGGSGTEAFFGQGTRLTVV.

This chain uses TRBV7-2 with TRBJ2-3; D possibly uses TRBD1 or TRBD2 (5 bases each). Per germline, CDR1 SGHTA and CDR2 FQGNSA. This CDR3 spans 11 amino acids. Trimming left V 5 bases short and J 15 bases short, with 15 bases between. The CDR3 nucleotides read TGTGCCAGCAGCACCCGGGACCACCCCTATTTT. This encodes CASSTRDHPYF.

J is TRBJ1-2 and V is TRBV28; D remains ambiguous. CDR3 length: 13 amino acids. Trimming removed 6 bases from V and 8 bases from J, with 16 bases in between. Germline V gives CDR1 MDHEN, CDR2 SYDVKM. The CDR3 spells CASSQPGAGGYTF. In DNA, the CDR3 is TGTGCCAGCAGCCAGCCGGGCGCCGGGGGCTACACCTTC.

This clonotype was found many times. The rearrangement links TRBV6-6 to TRBJ2-5; D may be TRBD1 (5 bases). V was pared by 4 bases and J by 2 bases, with 8 bases between. In germline, CDR1 is MNHNY, CDR2 SVGAGI (reference sequence). The CDR3 runs 13 residues. As DNA, the CDR3 is TGTGCCAGCAGTTTTCGACAGCAAGAGACCCAGTACTTC. It codes for CASSFRQQETQYF.

This clonotype was recorded many times. The rearrangement links TRBV2 to TRBJ1-5; D uncertain. V was clipped by 0 bases and J by 0 bases, with 18 bases between them. Germline V gene sequence: CDR1 SNHLY, CDR2 FYNNEI. This CDR3 has 19 residues. CDR3 coding DNA: TGTGCCAGCAGTGAAGCGCAGAGCCTCGCCGTGATTAGCAATCAGCCCCAGCATTTT. It is translated as CASSEAQSLAVISNQPQHF.

This clonotype came up a few times. V and J are TRBV29-1 and TRBJ2-1, with 7 bases identical to TRBD1. Germline values: CDR1 SQVTM, CDR2 ANQGSEA. The CDR3 is 15 residues long. The V segment lost 6 bases and the J segment 3 bases; nucleotides outside the gene matches: 11. The CDR3 loop is CSVGMTGRRYNEQFF. The CDR3, as DNA: TGCAGCGTGGGGATGACAGGGAGACGCTACAATGAGCAGTTCTTC.

J is TRBJ1-4 and V is TRBV11-2, with D possibly being TRBD1 (6 bases). Trimming removed 5 bases from V and 5 bases from J, with 21 bases in between. Germline V gene sequence: CDR1 SGHAT, CDR2 FQNNGV. The CDR3 sequence is 17 residues long. CDR3 protein: CASSPGQPLINNEKLFF. DNA of the CDR3: TGTGCCAGCAGCCCCGGACAGCCGCTTATAAACAATGAAAAACTGTTTTTT.

This clonotype has at least ten counts. The rearrangement joins TRBV5-1 to TRBJ1-2; a possible D gene is TRBD1 (5 bases). CDR1 is SGHRS and CDR2 is YFSETQ in the germline V gene. The CDR3 extends over 14 amino acids. The V gene lost 4 bases and the J gene lost 7 bases, with 17 bases spanning the gap. The CDR3 region has the DNA TGCGCCAGCAGCCCGTGGGACTCCTGGGCTGGCTACACCTTC. This codes for CASSPWDSWAGYTF.

This clonotype was counted many times. The J gene is TRBJ2-3, the V gene TRBV7-2, with D hard to call. The V gene's germline CDR1 is SGHTA and CDR2 FQGNSA. The CDR3 is made up of 15 amino acids. The ends were cut back, 8 bases at V and 2 bases at J, with 17 bases in the middle. In DNA form, the CDR3 reads TGTGCCAGCCGCCGGGTGGCTTCTTACACAGATACGCAGTATTTT. This translates into CASRRVASYTDTQYF.

This clonotype was detected ten times or more. The rearrangement links TRBV4-2 to TRBJ2-3; the match to TRBD2 covers 8 bases. The V segment lost 4 bases and the J segment 6 bases; nucleotides outside the gene matches: 15. Germline V lookup: CDR1 LGHNA, CDR2 YNFKEQ. The CDR3 is 17 amino acids. The CDR3 sequence: CASSLLSGGTSVDTQYF. The CDR3 DNA reads as TGTGCCAGCAGCCTTCTGAGTGGGGGGACTAGTGTTGATACGCAGTATTTT.

This clonotype was seen repeatedly, ten times or more. In nucleotides, the CDR3 is TGTGCCAGCAGCTTAGGAGCGGGGGGGTACACCGGGGAGCTGTTTTTT. Amino acid sequence: CASSLGAGGYTGELFF. The chain carries TRBV11-2 and TRBJ2-2, with TRBD2 matching over 10 bases. CDR3 length: 16 amino acids. V dropped 1 base and J dropped 3; count of bases not matched to a gene: 2. CDR1 SGHAT and CDR2 FQNNGV come from the germline V gene.

This clonotype has ten or more counts. J is TRBJ2-7 and V is TRBV6-6; TRBD1 matches 8 bases. V was clipped by 6 bases and J by 4 bases; unmatched bases: 5. Germline assignment: CDR1 MNHNY and CDR2 SVGAGI (reference sequence). CDR3 length: 13 residues. The CDR3 loop reads CASRPGQGYEQYF. The CDR3 nucleotides are TGTGCCAGCAGGCCCGGACAGGGATACGAGCAGTACTTC.

The chain employs TRBV11-2 and TRBJ2-2, with D uncertain. Trimming stripped 4 bases from V and 4 bases from J, with 10 bases between. This CDR3 has 14 amino acids. The V gene's germline CDR1 is SGHAT and CDR2 FQNNGV. CDR3 DNA sequence: TGTGCCAGCAGCTCAAGAGCACTCACCGGGGAGCTGTTTTTT. It translates to CASSSRALTGELFF.

This clonotype was counted a few times. V is TRBV3-1 and J is TRBJ2-1; TRBD2 is a possible D gene (5 bases). The V gene's germline CDR1 is LGHDT and CDR2 YNNKEL (reference sequence). Trimming removed 4 bases from V and 5 bases from J, with 12 bases in between. This CDR3 is 14 amino acids long. The CDR3 reads CASSPTGLDNEQFF. The CDR3, as DNA: TGTGCCAGCAGCCCCACCGGACTTGACAATGAGCAGTTCTTC.

The chain links TRBV12-3 or TRBV12-4 to TRBJ1-4, with TRBD1 as a possible D gene (6 bases). CDR3 length: 15 amino acids. The V end was cut by 5 bases, the J end by 5 bases, with 15 bases between. The CDR3 here is CASSAQGRRNEKLFF. The CDR3 DNA sequence: TGTGCCAGCAGTGCCCAGGGGAGACGGAATGAAAAACTGTTTTTT.

The rearrangement links TRBV10-3 to TRBJ1-6; possibly TRBD1 for D (6 bases). CDR1 and CDR2 (germline): ENHRY, SYGVKD. The CDR3 loop spans 15 amino acids. Trimming pared 6 bases from V and 7 bases from J, leaving 16 bases between. The CDR3 sequence is CAIRHLQGGNSPLHF. In DNA, the CDR3 is TGTGCCATCAGACACCTACAGGGAGGAAATTCACCCCTCCACTTT.

This clonotype was seen more than once but under ten times. The J gene is TRBJ1-3, the V gene TRBV18; the match to TRBD1 covers 8 bases. Germline V CDR1 and CDR2: KGHSH, LQKENI. The CDR3 contains 16 residues. The V and J ends lost 2 bases and 0 bases, in that order; junction bases with no gene match: 3. The CDR3 DNA reads TGTGCCAGCTCACCAAACAGGGGGATCTCTGGAAACACCATATATTTT. This gives the protein CASSPNRGISGNTIYF.

This clonotype was picked up a small number of times. The genes are TRBV5-1 and TRBJ2-5; D remains unclear. The V end was cut by 4 bases, the J end by 1 base, with 8 bases between. Germline V CDR1 and CDR2: SGHRS, YFSETQ. CDR3 size: 13 residues. The CDR3 spells CASSNFIQETQYF. The CDR3 coding sequence is TGCGCCAGCAGCAACTTTATCCAAGAGACCCAGTACTTC.

CDR3 in amino acids: CASSPPSLNTEAFF. The CDR3 nucleotides are TGTGCCAGCTCACCACCGTCCCTGAACACTGAAGCTTTCTTT. The chain has TRBV18 and TRBJ1-1; no reliable D call. CDR1 is KGHSH and CDR2 is LQKENI in the germline V gene. CDR3 length equals 14 residues. V was clipped by 0 bases and J by 0 bases, with 5 bases between them.

This clonotype was observed many times. The chain links TRBV28 to TRBJ2-7; no clear D gene. Per the germline V gene, CDR1 is MDHEN and CDR2 is SYDVKM. This CDR3 is built from 15 residues. V lost 4 bases to trimming and J lost 2 bases, with 15 bases between them. This CDR3 is CASSSGGRLTYEQYF. CDR3 DNA sequence: TGTGCCAGCAGTTCAGGTGGGCGACTTACCTACGAGCAGTACTTC.